The sequence of this T cell receptor (beta chain) was determined in a study of cytomegalovirus exposure and HLA in healthy donors. Study in general: Tens of millions of unique TCRs from HLA-typed donors made up an early data release. Study findings and constraints: The number of N-insertions in an Asian-associated ancestry cluster was reportedly below the 666-donor mean in a later analysis. Common viral pathogens were later found to be apparently linked to several of the most significant clusters.

To note about this clone: Antigen unknown.

The CDR3 totals 14 residues. V trimming: 1 base; J trimming: 0 bases; junction bases outside the gene matches: 0. In germline, CDR1 is SGHDT, CDR2 YYEEEE. The primer mix had 60 Vbeta and 13 Jbeta primers. Assay: immunoSEQ multiplex PCR; the TCRdb copy retains only in-frame clones and omits some. The sample lists 160,000 or so clones, 81% occurring once. The receptor comes from a woman between 50 and 59 years old in good health and CMV-seronegative. Material for sequencing was PBMCs. The chain employs TRBV5-6 and TRBJ1-1; TRBD1 matches 7 bases. The CDR3 spells CASSLTGVNTEAFF. The CDR3 region has the DNA TGTGCCAGCAGCTTGACAGGGGTGAACACTGAAGCTTTCTTT.